This T cell receptor beta chain was captured in a study of T cell repertoires in cytomegalovirus infection. Looking at the study overall: Both recently identified HLA-C-restricted and well-studied HLA-B-restricted CMV epitopes were used in the study. An indication of both CMV infection and matching HLA type came from public TCR beta signatures. Points from the study as a whole: It was HLA-C-restricted CMV-specific TCR beta clonotypes that dominated the response ex vivo. Public TCR beta family frequency separated CMV-and-HLA carriers, including in an independent cohort.

Comments on this clonotype: Its antigen remains unidentified.

This CDR3 region has 17 residues. V was clipped by 3 bases and J by 6 bases, with 21 bases between them. Germline CDR1 and CDR2: SEHNR and FQNEAQ (reference sequence). MiXCR was run by TCRdb on the reads, yielding one entry per CDR3 protein. The sample includes roughly 200,000 distinct CDR3 sequences, around two fifths of them seen just once. The sample was CD8+ T cells from cultured PBMCs, taken from culture after CMV antigen stimulation. The V gene is TRBV7-9, the J gene TRBJ2-1, with D uncertain. The origin of this receptor is a human donor in good health (CMV status not recorded). Some clones in this sample may be carry-over from other donors' samples. CDR3 loop: CASSFPPAPSLGNEQFF. CDR3 bases: TGTGCCAGCAGCTTCCCCCCAGCGCCGAGTCTTGGCAATGAGCAGTTCTTC.